Listed here is a single TCR beta chain. These data come from a study of blood T cell repertoires in COVID-19. Enrolled through a virtual design, the participants were between roughly 18 and 95 years of age and came from roughly 22 US areas. Membership in each cohort depended on participant-reported clinical history. Recovered status in Cohort 3 required two negative PCRs, clearance, or symptom resolution. Authors' methods: By means of reference gene primer amplification, nucleated cell counts were estimated. Using immunoSEQ multiplex PCR, the repertoire was profiled, and TCRdb retains in-frame clones only, with some absent. D and trimming come from the DNA, and the V and J calls and clone size come from that table. The sample gives about 410,000 clones, 85% to 90% of which show up once; 1.7% is in the top ten. CDR3 length: 15 amino acids. The germline gives CDR1 ENHRY, CDR2 SYGVKD. Trimming shortened V by 0 bases and J by 4 bases, and 12 bases separated the two germline ends.

The material sequenced was PBMCs or T cells enriched from blood (not recorded which). The receptor was isolated from a woman in her twenties or thirties who had recovered from COVID-19. The chain has TRBV10-3 and TRBJ1-2; weak D call: TRBD1 (5 bases). Written as DNA, the CDR3 is TGTGCCATCAGTGAGTCAAACAGGCTTTTCTATGGCTACACCTTC. Translation gives CAISESNRLFYGYTF.